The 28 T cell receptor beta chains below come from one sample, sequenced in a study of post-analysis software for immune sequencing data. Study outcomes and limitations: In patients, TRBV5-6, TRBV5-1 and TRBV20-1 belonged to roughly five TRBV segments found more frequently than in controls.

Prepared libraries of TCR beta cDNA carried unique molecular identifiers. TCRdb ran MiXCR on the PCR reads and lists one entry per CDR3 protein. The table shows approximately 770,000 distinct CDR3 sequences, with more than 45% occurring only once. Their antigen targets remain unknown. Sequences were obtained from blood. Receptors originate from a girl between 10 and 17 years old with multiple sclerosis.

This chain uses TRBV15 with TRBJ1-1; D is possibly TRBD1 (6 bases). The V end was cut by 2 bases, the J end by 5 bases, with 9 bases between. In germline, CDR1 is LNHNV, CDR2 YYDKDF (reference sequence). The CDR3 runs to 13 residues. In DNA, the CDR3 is TGTGCCACCAGCAGACAGGGGACAACTGAAGCTTTCTTT. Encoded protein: CATSRQGTTEAFF.

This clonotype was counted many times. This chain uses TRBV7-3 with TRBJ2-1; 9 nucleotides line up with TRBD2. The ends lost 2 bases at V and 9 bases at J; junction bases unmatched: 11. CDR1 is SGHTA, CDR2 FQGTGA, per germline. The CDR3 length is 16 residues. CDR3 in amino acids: CASSLLASGTGGEQFF. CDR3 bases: TGTGCCAGCAGCTTATTGGCTAGCGGGACCGGAGGTGAGCAGTTCTTC.

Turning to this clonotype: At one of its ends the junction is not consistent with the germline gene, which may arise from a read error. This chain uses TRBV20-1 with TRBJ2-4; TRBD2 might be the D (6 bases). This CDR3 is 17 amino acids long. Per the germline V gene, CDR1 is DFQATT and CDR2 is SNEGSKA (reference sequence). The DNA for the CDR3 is TGCAGTGCTAGAAGGGCGGTAGCGGAGGTAGCCAGAAACATTCGGTACTTC. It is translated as CSARRAVAEVARNIRYF.

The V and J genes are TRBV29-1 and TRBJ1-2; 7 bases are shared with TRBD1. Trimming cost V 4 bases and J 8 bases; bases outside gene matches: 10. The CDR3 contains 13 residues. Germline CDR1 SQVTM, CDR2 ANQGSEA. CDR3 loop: CSVVGGDSEGYTF. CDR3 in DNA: TGCAGCGTTGTCGGGGGGGACAGTGAAGGCTACACCTTC.

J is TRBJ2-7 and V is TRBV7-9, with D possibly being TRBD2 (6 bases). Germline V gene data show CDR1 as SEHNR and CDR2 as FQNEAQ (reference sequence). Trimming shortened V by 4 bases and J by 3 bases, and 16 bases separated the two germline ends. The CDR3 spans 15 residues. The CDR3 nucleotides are TGTGCCAGCAGCTCCGGACTACTACCCCTCTACGAGCAGTACTTC. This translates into CASSSGLLPLYEQYF.

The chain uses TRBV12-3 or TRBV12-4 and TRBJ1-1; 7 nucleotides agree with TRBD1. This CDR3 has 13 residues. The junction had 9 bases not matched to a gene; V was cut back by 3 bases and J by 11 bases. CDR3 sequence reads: CASSFREGASAFF. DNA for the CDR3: TGTGCCAGCAGTTTTCGGGAGGGGGCATCGGCTTTCTTT.

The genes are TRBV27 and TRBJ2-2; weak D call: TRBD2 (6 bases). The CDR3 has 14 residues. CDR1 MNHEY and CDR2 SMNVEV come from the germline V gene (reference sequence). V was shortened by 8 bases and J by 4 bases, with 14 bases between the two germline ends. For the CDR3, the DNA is TGTGCCAGCCGGGGGAGCGGATTCACCGGGGAGCTGTTTTTT. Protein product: CASRGSGFTGELFF.

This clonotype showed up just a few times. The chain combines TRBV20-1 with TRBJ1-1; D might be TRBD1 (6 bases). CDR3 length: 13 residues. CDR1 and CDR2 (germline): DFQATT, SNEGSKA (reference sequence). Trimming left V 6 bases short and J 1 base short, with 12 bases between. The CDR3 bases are TGCAGTGCAGCAGGACAGCAGAACACTGAAGCTTTCTTT. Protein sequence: CSAAGQQNTEAFF.

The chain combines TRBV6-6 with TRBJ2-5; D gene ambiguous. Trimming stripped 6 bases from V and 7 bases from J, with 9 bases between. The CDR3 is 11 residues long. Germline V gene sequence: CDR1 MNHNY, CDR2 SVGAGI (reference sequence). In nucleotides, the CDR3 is TGTGCCAGCAGCCCACACTCGACCCAGTACTTC. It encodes CASSPHSTQYF.

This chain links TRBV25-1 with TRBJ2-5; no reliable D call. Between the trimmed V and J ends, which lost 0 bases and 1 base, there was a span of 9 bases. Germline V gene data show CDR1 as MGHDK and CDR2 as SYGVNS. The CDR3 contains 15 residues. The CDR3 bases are TGTGCCAGCAGTGAATATCAAGCGATCCAAGAGACCCAGTACTTC. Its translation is CASSEYQAIQETQYF.

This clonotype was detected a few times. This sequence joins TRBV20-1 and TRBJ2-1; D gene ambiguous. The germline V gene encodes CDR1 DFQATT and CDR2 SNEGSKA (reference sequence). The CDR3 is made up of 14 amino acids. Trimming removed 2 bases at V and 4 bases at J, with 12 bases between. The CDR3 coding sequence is TGCAGTGCTAGACATTTTGCAACGTACAATGAGCAGTTCTTC. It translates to CSARHFATYNEQFF.

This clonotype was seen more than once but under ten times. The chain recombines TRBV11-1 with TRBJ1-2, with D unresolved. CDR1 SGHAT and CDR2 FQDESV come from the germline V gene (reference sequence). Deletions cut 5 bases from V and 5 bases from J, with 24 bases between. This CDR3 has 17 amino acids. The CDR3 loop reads CASSLHAHRQPLYGYTF. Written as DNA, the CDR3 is TGTGCCAGCAGCCTTCACGCCCACAGACAACCGCTATATGGCTACACCTTC.

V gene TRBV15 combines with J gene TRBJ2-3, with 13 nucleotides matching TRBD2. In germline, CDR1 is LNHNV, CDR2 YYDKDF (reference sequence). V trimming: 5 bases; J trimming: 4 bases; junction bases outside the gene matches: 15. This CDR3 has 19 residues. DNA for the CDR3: TGTGCCACCAGCGGGGGAGGATGGACTAGCGGGAGAAAAGCAGATACGCAGTATTTT. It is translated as CATSGGGWTSGRKADTQYF.

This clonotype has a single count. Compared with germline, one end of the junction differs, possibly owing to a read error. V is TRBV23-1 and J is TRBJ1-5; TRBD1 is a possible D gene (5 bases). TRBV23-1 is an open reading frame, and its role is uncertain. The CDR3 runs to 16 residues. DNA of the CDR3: TGCGCCAGTAGTCAATCACCGCCCAGGGCTAATCAGCCCCAGCATTTT. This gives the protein CASSQSPPRANQPQHF.

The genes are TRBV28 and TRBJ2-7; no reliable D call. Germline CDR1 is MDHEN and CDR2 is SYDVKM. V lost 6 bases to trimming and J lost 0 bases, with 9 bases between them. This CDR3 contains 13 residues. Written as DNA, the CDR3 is TGTGCCAGCAGCATCACGAGCTCCTACGAGCAGTACTTC. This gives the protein CASSITSSYEQYF.

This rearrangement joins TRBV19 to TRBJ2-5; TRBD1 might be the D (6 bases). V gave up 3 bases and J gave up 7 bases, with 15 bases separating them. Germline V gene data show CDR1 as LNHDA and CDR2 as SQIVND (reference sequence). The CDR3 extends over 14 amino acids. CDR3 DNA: TGTGCCAGTAGTATTACTGGGGGCACGGCGACCCAGTACTTC. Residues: CASSITGGTATQYF.

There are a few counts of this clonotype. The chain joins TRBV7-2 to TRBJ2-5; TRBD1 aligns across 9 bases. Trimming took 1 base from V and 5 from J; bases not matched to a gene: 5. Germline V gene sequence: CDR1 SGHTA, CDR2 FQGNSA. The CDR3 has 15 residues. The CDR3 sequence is CASSLVTGGDETQYF. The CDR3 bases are TGTGCCAGCAGCTTAGTTACAGGGGGCGACGAGACCCAGTACTTC.

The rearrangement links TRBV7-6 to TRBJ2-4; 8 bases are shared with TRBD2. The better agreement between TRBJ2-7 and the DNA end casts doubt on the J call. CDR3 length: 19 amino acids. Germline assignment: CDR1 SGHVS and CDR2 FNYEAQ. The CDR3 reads CASSLEPKDPGLGSYEQYF. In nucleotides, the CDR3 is TGTGCCAGCAGCTTAGAGCCCAAAGACCCGGGACTAGGCTCCTACGAGCAGTACTTC.

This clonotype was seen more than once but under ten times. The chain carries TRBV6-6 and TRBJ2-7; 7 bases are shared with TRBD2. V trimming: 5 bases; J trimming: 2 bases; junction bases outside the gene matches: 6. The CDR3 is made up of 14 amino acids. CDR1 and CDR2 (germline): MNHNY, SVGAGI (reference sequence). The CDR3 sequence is CASSIPAGPYEQYF. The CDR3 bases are TGTGCCAGCAGTATTCCAGCGGGACCCTACGAGCAGTACTTC.

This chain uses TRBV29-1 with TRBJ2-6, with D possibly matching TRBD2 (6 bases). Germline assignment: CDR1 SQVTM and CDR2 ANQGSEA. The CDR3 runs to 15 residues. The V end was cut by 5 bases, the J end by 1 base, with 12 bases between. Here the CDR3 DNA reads TGCAGCGTTCGGGACTTCAAATCTGGGGCCAACGTCCTGACTTTC. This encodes CSVRDFKSGANVLTF.

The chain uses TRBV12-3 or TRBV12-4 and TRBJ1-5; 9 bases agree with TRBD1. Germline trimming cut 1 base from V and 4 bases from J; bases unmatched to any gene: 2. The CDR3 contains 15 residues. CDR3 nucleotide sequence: TGTGCCAGCAGTTTAGGGACAGGGGAAAATCAGCCCCAGCATTTT. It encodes CASSLGTGENQPQHF.

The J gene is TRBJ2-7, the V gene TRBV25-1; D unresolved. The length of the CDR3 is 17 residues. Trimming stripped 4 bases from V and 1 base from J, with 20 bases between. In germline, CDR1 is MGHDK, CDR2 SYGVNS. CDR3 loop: CASSADNLVDGSYEQYF. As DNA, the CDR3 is TGTGCCAGCAGTGCAGATAACCTAGTCGATGGGTCCTACGAGCAGTACTTC.

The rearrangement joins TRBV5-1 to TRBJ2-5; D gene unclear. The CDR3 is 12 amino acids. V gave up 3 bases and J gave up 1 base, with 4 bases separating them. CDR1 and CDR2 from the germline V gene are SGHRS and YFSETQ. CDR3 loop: CASSWTQETQYF. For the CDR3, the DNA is TGCGCCAGCAGCTGGACCCAAGAGACCCAGTACTTC. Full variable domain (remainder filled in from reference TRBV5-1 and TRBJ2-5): KAGVTQTPRYLIKTRGQQVTLSCSPISGHRSVSWYQQTPGQGLQFLFEYFSETQRNKGNFPGRFSGRQFSNSRSEMNVSTLELGDSALYLCASSWTQETQYFGPGTRLLVL.

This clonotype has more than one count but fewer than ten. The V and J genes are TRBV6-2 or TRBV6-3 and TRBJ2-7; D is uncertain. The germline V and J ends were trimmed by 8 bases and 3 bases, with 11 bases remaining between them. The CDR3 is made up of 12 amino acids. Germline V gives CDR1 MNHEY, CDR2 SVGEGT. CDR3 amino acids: CASGDTYYEQYF. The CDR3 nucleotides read TGTGCCAGCGGCGACACATACTACGAGCAGTACTTC.

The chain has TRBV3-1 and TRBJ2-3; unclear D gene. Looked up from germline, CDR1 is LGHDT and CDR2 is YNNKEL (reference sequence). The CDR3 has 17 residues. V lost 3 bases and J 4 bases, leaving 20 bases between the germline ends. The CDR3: CASSHPSLLPLADTQYF. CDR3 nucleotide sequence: TGTGCCAGCAGCCATCCCTCACTCCTCCCCCTGGCAGATACGCAGTATTTT.

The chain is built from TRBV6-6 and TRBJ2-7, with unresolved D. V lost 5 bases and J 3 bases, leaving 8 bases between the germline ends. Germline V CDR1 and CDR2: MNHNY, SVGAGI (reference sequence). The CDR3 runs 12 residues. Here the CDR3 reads CASSGPHYEQYF. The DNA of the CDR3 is TGTGCCAGCAGTGGACCCCACTACGAGCAGTACTTC.

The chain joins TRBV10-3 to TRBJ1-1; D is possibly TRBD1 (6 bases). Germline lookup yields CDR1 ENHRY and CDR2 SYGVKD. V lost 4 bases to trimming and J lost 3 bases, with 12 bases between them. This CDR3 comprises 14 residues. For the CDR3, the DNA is TGTGCCATCAGTGTGACAGGAGGGGACACTGAAGCTTTCTTT. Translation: CAISVTGGDTEAFF.

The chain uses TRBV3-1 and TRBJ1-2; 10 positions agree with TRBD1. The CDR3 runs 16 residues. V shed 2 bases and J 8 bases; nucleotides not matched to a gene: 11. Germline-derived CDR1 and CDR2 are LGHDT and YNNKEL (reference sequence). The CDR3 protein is CASSQPLGQGVGGYTF. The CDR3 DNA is TGTGCCAGCAGCCAACCCCTAGGACAGGGGGTGGGCGGCTACACCTTC. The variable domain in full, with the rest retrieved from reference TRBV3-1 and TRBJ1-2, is DTAVSQTPKYLVTQMGNDKSIKCEQNLGHDTMYWYKQDSKKFLKIMFSYNNKELIINETVPNRFSPKSPDKAHLNLHINSLELGDSAVYFCASSQPLGQGVGGYTFGSGTRLTVV.